This T cell receptor beta chain was found in a study of technical replicates of blood from a handful of donors (TCRdb year 2017). The library was built by means of the immunoSEQ multiplex PCR assay. The table comes from immuneACCESS by way of TCRdb, which keeps in-frame sequences with V and J called. Part of the clones is missing from these tables; in studies checked, under half for an unresolved V gene and the rest for unknown reasons. For this sample the table gives 65,000 to 95,000 clones, of which 65% to 90% were detected only once. The ten largest make up approximately 4.6% of the sample. For this clone: There is no known antigen for this receptor. No base quality values were provided; no much bigger clone lies one nucleotide off.

The sample consisted of PBMCs. The sequence was collected from a human donor in good health. Some clones in this sample may be carry-over from other donors' samples.

At the DNA level, the sequence is TGTGCCAGCAGCTTGACAGGGTTTAGCACTGAAGCTTTCTTT. This encodes CASSLTGFSTEAFF. Recombination linked TRBV11-2 to TRBJ1-1, with 7 bases aligning to TRBD1. CDR3 length: 14 amino acids, cysteine to phenylalanine. Of the read, only the CDR3 DNA is kept; its 42 bases are in frame from base 1. V is cut back by 3 bases and J by 4 bases, with 5 bases in the junction unmatched. CDR1 and CDR2 are drawn from the germline V gene: SGHAT, FQNNGV.